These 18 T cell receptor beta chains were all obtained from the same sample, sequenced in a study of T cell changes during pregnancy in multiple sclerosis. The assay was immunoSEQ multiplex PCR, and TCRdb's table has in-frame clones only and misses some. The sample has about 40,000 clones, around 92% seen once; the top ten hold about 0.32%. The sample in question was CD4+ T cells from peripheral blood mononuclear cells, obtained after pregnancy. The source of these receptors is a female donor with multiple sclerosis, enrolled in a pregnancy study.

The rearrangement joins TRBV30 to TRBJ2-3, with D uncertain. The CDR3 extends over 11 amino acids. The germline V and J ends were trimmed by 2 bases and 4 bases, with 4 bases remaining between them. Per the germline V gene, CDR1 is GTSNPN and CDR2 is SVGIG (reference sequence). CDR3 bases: TGTGCCTGGAGTTCTCCAGATACGCAGTATTTT. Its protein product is CAWSSPDTQYF. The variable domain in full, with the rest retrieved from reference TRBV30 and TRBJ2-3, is SQTIHQWPATLVQPVGSPLSLECTVEGTSNPNLYWYRQAAGRGLQLLFYSVGIGQISSEVPQNLSASRPQDRQFILSSKKLLLSDSGFYLCAWSSPDTQYFGPGTRLTVL.

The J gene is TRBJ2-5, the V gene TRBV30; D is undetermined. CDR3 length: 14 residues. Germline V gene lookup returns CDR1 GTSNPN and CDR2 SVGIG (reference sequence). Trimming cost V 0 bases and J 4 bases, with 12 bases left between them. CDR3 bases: TGTGCCTGGAGTGTAGGTTCGCCGGGAGAGACCCAGTACTTC. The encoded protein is CAWSVGSPGETQYF.

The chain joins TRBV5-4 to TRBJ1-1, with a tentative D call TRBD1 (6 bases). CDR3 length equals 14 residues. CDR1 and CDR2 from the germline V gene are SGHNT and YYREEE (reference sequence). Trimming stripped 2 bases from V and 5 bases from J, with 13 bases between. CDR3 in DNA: TGTGCCAGCAGCTTACCAGGGGCCTTAACTGAAGCTTTCTTT. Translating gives CASSLPGALTEAFF.

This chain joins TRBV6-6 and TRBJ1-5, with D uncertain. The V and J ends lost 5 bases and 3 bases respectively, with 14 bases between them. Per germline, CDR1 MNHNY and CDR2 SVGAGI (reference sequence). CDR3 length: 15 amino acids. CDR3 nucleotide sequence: TGTGCCAGCAGTGGTTCGCAGGTGTCCAATCAGCCCCAGCATTTT. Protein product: CASSGSQVSNQPQHF.

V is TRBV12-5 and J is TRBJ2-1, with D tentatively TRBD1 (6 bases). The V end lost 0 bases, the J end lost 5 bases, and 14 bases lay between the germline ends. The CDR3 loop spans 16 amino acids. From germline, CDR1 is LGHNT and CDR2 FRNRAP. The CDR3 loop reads CASGLVKQGPDNEQFF. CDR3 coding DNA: TGTGCTAGTGGTTTGGTAAAACAGGGCCCGGACAATGAGCAGTTCTTC.

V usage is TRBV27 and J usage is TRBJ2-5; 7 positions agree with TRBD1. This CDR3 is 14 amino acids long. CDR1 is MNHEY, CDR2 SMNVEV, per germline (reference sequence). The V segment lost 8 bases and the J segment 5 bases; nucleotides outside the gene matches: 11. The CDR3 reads CASRYRGALETQYF. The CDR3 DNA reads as TGTGCCAGCCGCTACAGGGGTGCCTTGGAGACCCAGTACTTC.

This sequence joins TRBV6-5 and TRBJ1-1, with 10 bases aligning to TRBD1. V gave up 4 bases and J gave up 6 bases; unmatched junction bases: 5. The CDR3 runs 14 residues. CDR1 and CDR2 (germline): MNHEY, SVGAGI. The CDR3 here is CASSLTGQGPEAFF. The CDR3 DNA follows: TGTGCCAGCAGTTTAACGGGACAGGGGCCTGAAGCTTTCTTT.

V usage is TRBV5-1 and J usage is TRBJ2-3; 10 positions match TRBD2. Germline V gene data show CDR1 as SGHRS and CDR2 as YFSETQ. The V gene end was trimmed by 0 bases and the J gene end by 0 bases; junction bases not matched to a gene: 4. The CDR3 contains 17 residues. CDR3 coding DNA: TGCGCCAGCAGCTTGGTTTTAGCGGGGGGTAGCACAGATACGCAGTATTTT. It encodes CASSLVLAGGSTDTQYF.

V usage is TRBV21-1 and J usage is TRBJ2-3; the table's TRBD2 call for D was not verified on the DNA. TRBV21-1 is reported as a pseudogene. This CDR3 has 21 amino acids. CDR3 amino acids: CASSTPPGAGGPVCGADTQYF. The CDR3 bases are TGTGCCAGCAGCACCCCTCCAGGGGCGGGGGGGCCCGTATGCGGGGCAGATACGCAGTATTTT.

In nucleotides, the CDR3 is TGTGCCAGCTCACCCGGGACAGGGGGTTACAATGAGCAGTTCTTC. Translating gives CASSPGTGGYNEQFF. The rearrangement uses TRBV18 and TRBJ2-1; TRBD1 aligns across 11 bases. Germline CDR1 reads KGHSH; CDR2 reads LQKENI. J was trimmed by 4 bases and V by 3 bases; bases with no gene match: 2. The CDR3 loop spans 15 amino acids.

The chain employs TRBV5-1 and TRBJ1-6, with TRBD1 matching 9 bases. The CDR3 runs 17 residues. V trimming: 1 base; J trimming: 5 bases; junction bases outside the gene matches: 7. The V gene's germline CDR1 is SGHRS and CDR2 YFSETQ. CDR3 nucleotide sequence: TGCGCCAGCAGCTTGAACCGCCGGGACAGGGATAATTCACCCCTCCACTTT. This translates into CASSLNRRDRDNSPLHF.

CDR3 in amino acids: CASSLSRDLTEAFF. DNA of the CDR3: TGTGCCAGCAGCTTGTCCAGGGATTTGACTGAAGCTTTCTTT. The chain couples TRBV5-4 to TRBJ1-1, with D possibly being TRBD1 (5 bases). The CDR3 contains 14 residues. Germline CDR1 and CDR2: SGHNT and YYREEE (reference sequence). V lost 1 base, J lost 5 bases, and 12 bases lay in between. The variable domain in full, with the rest retrieved from reference TRBV5-4 and TRBJ1-1, is ETGVTQSPTHLIKTRGQQVTLRCSSQSGHNTVSWYQQALGQGPQFIFQYYREEENGRGNFPPRFSGLQFPNYSSELNVNALELDDSALYLCASSLSRDLTEAFFGQGTRLTVV.

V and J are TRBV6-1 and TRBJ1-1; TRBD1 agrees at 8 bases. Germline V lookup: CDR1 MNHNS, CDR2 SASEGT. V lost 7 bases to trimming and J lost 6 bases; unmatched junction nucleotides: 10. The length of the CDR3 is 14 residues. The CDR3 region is CASTHRGEGAEAFF. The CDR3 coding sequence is TGTGCCAGCACCCACAGGGGGGAGGGCGCTGAAGCTTTCTTT.

CDR3 nucleotides: TGTGCCTGGAGTTCGAACCCGGGACAGGGAAGTTTTTACACCTTC. Its protein is CAWSSNPGQGSFYTF. This sequence joins TRBV30 and TRBJ1-2, with 9 bases fitting TRBD1. V lost 2 bases, J lost 11 bases, and 15 bases stayed unmatched. The germline CDR1 and CDR2 sequences are GTSNPN and SVGIG (reference sequence). CDR3 size: 15 residues.

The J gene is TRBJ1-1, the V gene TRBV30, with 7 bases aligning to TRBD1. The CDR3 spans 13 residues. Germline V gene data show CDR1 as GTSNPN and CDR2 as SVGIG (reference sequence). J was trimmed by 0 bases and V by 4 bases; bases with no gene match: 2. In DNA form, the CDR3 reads TGTGCCTGGACGGGACAGATGAACACTGAAGCTTTCTTT. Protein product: CAWTGQMNTEAFF.

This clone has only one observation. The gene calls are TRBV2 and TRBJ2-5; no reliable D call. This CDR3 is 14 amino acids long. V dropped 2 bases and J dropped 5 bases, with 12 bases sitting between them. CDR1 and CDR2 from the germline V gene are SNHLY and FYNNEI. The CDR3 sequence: CASSERPRLETQYF. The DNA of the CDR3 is TGTGCCAGCAGTGAACGTCCCAGACTGGAGACCCAGTACTTC.

Written as DNA, the CDR3 is TGTGCCAGCAGCCCAGGGGTCGTGGATGGCTACACCTTC. This sequence encodes CASSPGVVDGYTF. The chain recombines TRBV7-2 with TRBJ1-2; perhaps TRBD1 as D (6 bases). The CDR3 extends over 13 amino acids. V dropped 5 bases and J dropped 6 bases, with 13 bases sitting between them. CDR1 and CDR2 (germline): SGHTA, FQGNSA.

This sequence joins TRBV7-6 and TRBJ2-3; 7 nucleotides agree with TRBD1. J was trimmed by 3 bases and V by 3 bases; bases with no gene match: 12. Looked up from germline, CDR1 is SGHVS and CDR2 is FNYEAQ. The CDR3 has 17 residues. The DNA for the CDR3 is TGTGCCAGCAGCTTTGTTTGGAAACAGGGGATAACAGATACGCAGTATTTT. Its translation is CASSFVWKQGITDTQYF.